This is a list of T cell receptor beta chains from one sample in a study of regulatory T cells in long-lasting Graves disease. In TCRdb, the multiplex PCR reads were re-called with MiXCR into one record per CDR3 protein. The sample lists 400,000 to 500,000 distinct CDR3 sequences, about a fifth seen once, with around 7% in the top ten. This specimen consisted of peripheral blood mononuclear cells (PBMCs), obtained when the disease was refractory, from a patient treated with antithyroid drugs. The receptors derive from a female donor with Graves disease. Each CDR3 is given without its conserved first and last residue.

V: TRBV3-1; J: TRBJ2-4; CDR3: ASSQDLFEGSLAKNIQY
V: TRBV27; J: TRBJ1-4; CDR3: ASALQGASEKLF
V: TRBV12-3/TRBV12-4; J: TRBJ2-3; CDR3: ASSLDSTDTQY
V: TRBV28; J: TRBJ1-6; CDR3: AVHPGGTKPLH
V: TRBV19; J: TRBJ2-7; CDR3: ASSIDGEGEQY
V: TRBV27; J: TRBJ1-2; CDR3: ASSPSGQGVISGRT
V: TRBV3-1; J: TRBJ2-5; CDR3: ASSPSYQETQY
V: TRBV28; J: TRBJ1-2; CDR3: ASNPARAPTYGYT
V: TRBV14; J: TRBJ1-2; CDR3: ASSPTGFYGYT
V: TRBV7-6; J: TRBJ1-6; CDR3: ASSLSQGDNSPLH
V: TRBV5-1; J: TRBJ1-1; CDR3: ASAGGDHRRNTEAF
V: TRBV11-2; J: TRBJ2-3; CDR3: ASSRGPGRTDTQY
V: TRBV7-9; J: TRBJ1-4; CDR3: ASSFTGFSEKLF
V: TRBV6-1; J: TRBJ1-6; CDR3: ASSERGEFSPLH
V: TRBV6-1; J: TRBJ2-1; CDR3: ASAHIRGGNEQF